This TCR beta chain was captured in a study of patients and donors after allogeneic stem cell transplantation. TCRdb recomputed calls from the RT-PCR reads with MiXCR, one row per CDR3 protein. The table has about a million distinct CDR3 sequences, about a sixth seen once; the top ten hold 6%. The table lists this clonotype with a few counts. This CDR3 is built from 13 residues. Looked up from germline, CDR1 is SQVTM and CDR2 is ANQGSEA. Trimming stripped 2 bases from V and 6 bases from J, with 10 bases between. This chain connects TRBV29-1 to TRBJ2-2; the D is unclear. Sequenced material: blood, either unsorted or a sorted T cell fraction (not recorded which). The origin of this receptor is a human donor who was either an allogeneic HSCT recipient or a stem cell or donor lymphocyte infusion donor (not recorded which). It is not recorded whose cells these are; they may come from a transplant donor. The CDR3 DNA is TGCAGCGTTGAAAACCTCCTGGCCGGGGAGCTGTTTTTT. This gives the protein CSVENLLAGELFF.